This T cell receptor (beta chain) comes out of a study of T cell repertoires in cytomegalovirus infection. About the research overall: CMV epitopes that were recently identified and HLA-C-restricted were used alongside well-studied HLA-B-restricted ones. Through public TCR beta signatures, both CMV infection and matching HLA type were indicated.

CDR3 size: 14 residues. V was pared by 8 bases and J by 0 bases, with 13 bases between. This clonotype was recorded at least ten times. Antigen: not known. TCRdb analysed the reads with MiXCR anew, one entry per CDR3 protein. The repertoire includes about 900,000 distinct CDR3 sequences, roughly 30% of them detected once, and about 14% sits in the top ten. Study outcomes and limitations: The ex vivo response showed dominance by HLA-C-restricted CMV-specific TCR beta clonotypes. People with CMV and the relevant HLA were identified by cumulative public TCR beta family frequency.

This material consisted of cultured CD8+ T cells from PBMCs, taken from culture after CMV antigen stimulation. The clonotype comes from a human donor in good health (CMV status not recorded). Some clones in this sample may be carry-over from other donors' samples. The chain uses TRBV12-3 or TRBV12-4 and TRBJ2-5; TRBD1 or TRBD2 may be the D gene (5 bases each). The CDR3 sequence is CASQGRGYQETQYF. The CDR3 nucleotides are TGTGCCAGCCAGGGAAGAGGGTACCAAGAGACCCAGTACTTC.